The 10 T cell receptor beta chains in this list originate from one sample, sequenced in a study of T cells expressing NK-cell markers. TCRdb reprocessed the 5' RACE reads and keeps a single row for each CDR3 protein, giving no DNA. The table for this sample gives about 410,000 distinct CDR3 sequences. Sequencing was performed on blood T cells: a sorted CD56 or NKG2C T cell subset, CD4+ or CD8+ T cells, or bulk PBMC T cells (not recorded which). The receptors were sampled from a woman aged 50 to 65 in good health.

The CDR3 reads CASSGQGSPQPQHF. This chain uses TRBV6-6 with TRBJ1-5; lacking DNA, the TRBD1 call made by TCRdb goes unchecked. From germline, CDR1 is MNHNY and CDR2 SVGAGI (reference sequence). The CDR3 totals 14 residues.

The J gene is TRBJ2-2, the V gene TRBV15. Germline values: CDR1 LNHNV, CDR2 YYDKDF (reference sequence). CDR3 length: 15 residues. CDR3 residues: CATSTDLTNTGELFF.

The rearrangement links TRBV29-1 to TRBJ1-2. CDR3 size: 13 residues. Germline assignment: CDR1 SQVTM and CDR2 ANQGSEA. The CDR3 reads CSVVGQGPYGYTF.

This chain connects TRBV7-8 to TRBJ2-3. The CDR3 is 15 residues long. CDR1 and CDR2 (germline): SGHVS, FQNEAQ. Here the CDR3 reads CASSLAGLRTDTQYF.

The CDR3 here is CASSLLAIEQFF. V usage is TRBV7-9 and J usage is TRBJ2-1; TCRdb returns TRBD2, unconfirmable since there is no DNA. The germline CDR1 and CDR2 sequences are SEHNR and FQNEAQ (reference sequence). This CDR3 contains 12 residues.

The chain combines TRBV9 with TRBJ2-4; TCRdb returns TRBD2, unconfirmable since there is no DNA. The CDR3 consists of 14 residues. Germline lookup yields CDR1 SGDLS and CDR2 YYNGEE. CDR3 sequence: CASSASWEGVIQYF. Looking up the rest from reference TRBV9 and TRBJ2-4 gives the full variable domain: DSGVTQTPKHLITATGQRVTLRCSPRSGDLSVYWYQQSLDQGLQFLIQYYNGEERAKGNILERFSAQQFPDLHSELNLSSLELGDSALYFCASSASWEGVIQYFGAGTRLSVL.

The J gene is TRBJ2-1, the V gene TRBV4-1; TCRdb's assignment of TRBD1 cannot be checked, as there is no DNA. There are 17 residues in the CDR3. CDR1 and CDR2 (germline): MGHRA, YSYEKL. CDR3 region: CASSQEPGGVQGNEQFF.

This chain's CDR3 is CASSEQPTDTQYF. The rearrangement links TRBV10-1 to TRBJ2-3. CDR1 is WNHNN and CDR2 is SYGVQD in the germline V gene (reference sequence). There are 13 residues in the CDR3.

This chain connects TRBV5-4 to TRBJ2-1; with no DNA, the TCRdb D assignment of TRBD2 cannot be verified. The CDR3 covers 13 residues. Looked up from germline, CDR1 is SGHNT and CDR2 is YYREEE (reference sequence). The chain's CDR3 is CASFPQRGGEQFF.

The V gene is TRBV11-2, the J gene TRBJ2-1; TCRdb designates TRBD2, a call that cannot be tested without DNA. CDR3 length equals 15 residues. CDR1 is SGHAT, CDR2 FQNNGV, per germline. The CDR3 loop is CASSAPGLAGVEQFF.